This T cell receptor beta chain was captured by sequencing in a study of blood T cells in healthy people across ages. The authors isolated at least 6 million PBMCs per sample. Next came a second PCR, run for roughly 7 to 12 cycles, which used a sample-barcoded 5' primer along with a J-beta primer mix. From the 5' RACE reads, TCRdb called clonotypes with MiXCR, one entry per CDR3 protein. The sample lists 1,800,000 or so distinct CDR3 sequences, 35% to 50% seen once, with 23% in the top ten. CDR1 SGHTA and CDR2 FQGNSA come from the germline V gene. This CDR3 is built from 15 residues. V lost 8 bases to trimming and J lost 5 bases, with 21 bases between them.

V and J are TRBV7-2 and TRBJ1-1; possible D gene TRBD1, 6 bases. The TCR was taken from a human donor in good health. Sequencing was carried out using blood. The CDR3 is CASFGYTARGTEAFF. CDR3 sequence (DNA): TGTGCCAGCTTCGGCTACACAGCTAGGGGGACTGAAGCTTTCTTT.